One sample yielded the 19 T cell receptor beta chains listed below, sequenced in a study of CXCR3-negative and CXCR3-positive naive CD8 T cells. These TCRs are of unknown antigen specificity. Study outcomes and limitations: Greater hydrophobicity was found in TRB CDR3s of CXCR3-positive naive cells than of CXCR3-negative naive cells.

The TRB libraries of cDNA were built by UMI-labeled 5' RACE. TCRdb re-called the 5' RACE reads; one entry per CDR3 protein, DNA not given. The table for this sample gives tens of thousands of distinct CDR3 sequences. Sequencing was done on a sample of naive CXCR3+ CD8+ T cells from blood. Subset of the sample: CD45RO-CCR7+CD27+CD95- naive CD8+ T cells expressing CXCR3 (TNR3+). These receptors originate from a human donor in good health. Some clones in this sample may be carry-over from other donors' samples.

The CDR3 here is CASSNLRTGQRNEQFF. The V gene is TRBV21-1, the J gene TRBJ2-1; TCRdb gives TRBD1 as the D gene, but with no DNA this cannot be confirmed. TRBV21-1 is a recognized pseudogene. CDR3 length: 16 residues.

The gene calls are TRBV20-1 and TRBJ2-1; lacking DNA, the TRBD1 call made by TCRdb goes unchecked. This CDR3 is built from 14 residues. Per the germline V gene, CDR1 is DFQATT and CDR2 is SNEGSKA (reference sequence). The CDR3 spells CSASSGLPYNEQFF.

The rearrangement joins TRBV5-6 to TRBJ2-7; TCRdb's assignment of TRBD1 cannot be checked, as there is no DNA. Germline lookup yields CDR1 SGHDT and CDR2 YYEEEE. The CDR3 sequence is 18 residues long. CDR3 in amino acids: CASSLTGLSDPYSYEQYF.

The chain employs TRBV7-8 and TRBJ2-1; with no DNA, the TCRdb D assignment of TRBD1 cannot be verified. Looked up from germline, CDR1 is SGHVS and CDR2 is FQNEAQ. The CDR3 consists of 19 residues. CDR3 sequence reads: CASSPIHKSPGGSYNEQFF.

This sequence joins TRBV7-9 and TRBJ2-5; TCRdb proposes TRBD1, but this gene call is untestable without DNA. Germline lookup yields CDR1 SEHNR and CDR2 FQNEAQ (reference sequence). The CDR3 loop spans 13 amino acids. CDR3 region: CASSLTGSETQYF.

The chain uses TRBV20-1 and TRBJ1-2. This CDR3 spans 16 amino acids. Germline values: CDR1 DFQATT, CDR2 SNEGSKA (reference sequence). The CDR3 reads CSARPLGRTLDYGYTF.

CDR3 amino acids: CASSLAYRGSGDNEQFF. The gene calls are TRBV5-1 and TRBJ2-1; the TCRdb D gene call, TRBD2, has no DNA to confirm it. There are 17 residues in the CDR3. Per the germline V gene, CDR1 is SGHRS and CDR2 is YFSETQ. The whole variable domain, filled in from reference TRBV5-1 and TRBJ2-1, reads KAGVTQTPRYLIKTRGQQVTLSCSPISGHRSVSWYQQTPGQGLQFLFEYFSETQRNKGNFPGRFSGRQFSNSRSEMNVSTLELGDSALYLCASSLAYRGSGDNEQFFGPGTRLTVL.

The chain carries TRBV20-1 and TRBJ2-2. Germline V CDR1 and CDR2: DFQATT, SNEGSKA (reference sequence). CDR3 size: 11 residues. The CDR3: CSARNTGELFF.

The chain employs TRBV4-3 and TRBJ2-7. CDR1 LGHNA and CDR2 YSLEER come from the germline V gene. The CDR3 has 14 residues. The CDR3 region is CASSPGLGDYEQYF.

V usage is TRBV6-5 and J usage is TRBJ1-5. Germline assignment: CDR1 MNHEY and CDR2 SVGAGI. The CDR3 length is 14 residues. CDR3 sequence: CASSLSGVAQPQHF.

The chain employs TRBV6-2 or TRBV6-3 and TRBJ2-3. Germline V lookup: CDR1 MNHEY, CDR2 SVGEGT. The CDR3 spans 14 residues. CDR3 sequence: CASNNYEVLDTQYF.

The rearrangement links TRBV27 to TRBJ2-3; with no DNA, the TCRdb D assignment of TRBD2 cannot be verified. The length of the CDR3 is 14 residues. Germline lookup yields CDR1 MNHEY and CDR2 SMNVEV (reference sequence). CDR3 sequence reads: CASARGGPADTQYF.

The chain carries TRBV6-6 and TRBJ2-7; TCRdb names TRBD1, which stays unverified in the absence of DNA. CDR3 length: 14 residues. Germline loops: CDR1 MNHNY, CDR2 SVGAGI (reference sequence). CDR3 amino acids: CASTPGTGPYEQYF.

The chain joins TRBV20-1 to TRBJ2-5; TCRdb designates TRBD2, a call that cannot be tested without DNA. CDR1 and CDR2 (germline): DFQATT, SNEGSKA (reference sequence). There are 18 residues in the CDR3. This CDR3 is CSARGLAGETGVQETQYF.

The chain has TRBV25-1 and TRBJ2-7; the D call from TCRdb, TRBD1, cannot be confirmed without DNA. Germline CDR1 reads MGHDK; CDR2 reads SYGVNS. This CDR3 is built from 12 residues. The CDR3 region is CASSEGGWEQYF.

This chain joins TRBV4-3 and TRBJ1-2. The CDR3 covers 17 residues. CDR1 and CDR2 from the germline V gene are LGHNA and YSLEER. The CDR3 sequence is CASSQDRSGRPRYGYTF.

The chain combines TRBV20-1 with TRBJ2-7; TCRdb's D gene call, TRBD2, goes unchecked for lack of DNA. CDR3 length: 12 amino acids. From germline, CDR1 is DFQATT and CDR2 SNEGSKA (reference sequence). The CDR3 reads CSARDQSPSTYF.

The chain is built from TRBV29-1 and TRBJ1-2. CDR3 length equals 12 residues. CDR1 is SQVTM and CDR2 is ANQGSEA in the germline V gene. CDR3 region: CSVEEGFGGYTF.

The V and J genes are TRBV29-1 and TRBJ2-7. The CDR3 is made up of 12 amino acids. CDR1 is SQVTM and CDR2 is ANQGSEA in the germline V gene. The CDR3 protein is CSAGGDSYEQYF.